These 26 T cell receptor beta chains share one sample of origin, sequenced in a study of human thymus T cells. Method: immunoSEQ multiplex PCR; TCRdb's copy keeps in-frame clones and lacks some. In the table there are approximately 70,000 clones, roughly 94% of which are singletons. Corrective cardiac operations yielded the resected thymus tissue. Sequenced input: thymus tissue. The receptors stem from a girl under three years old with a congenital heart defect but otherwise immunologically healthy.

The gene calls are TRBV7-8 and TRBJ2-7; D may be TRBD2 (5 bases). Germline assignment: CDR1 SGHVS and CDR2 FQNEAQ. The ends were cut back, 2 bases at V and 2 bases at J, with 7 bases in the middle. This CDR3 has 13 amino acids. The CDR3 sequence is CASSLRLPYEQYF. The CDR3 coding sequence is TGTGCCAGCAGCTTACGACTACCCTACGAGCAGTACTTC.

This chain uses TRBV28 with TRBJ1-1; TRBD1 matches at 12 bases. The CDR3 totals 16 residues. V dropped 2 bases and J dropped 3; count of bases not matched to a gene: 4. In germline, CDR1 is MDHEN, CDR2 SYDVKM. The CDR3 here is CASSLPGQGADTEAFF. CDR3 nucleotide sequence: TGTGCCAGCAGTTTACCGGGACAGGGGGCGGACACTGAAGCTTTCTTT.

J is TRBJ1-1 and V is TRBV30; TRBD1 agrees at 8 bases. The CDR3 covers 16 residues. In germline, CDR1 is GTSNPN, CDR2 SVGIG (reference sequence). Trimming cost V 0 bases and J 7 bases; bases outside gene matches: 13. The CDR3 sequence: CAWSVPRDRSAVEAFF. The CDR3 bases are TGTGCCTGGAGTGTACCCCGGGACAGGAGCGCGGTTGAAGCTTTCTTT.

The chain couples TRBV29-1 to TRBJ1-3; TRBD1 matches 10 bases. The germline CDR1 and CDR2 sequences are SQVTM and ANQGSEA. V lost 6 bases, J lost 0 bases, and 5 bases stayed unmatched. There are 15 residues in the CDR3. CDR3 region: CSVTGGIDSGNTIYF. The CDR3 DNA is TGCAGCGTGACAGGGGGCATCGACTCTGGAAACACCATATATTTT.

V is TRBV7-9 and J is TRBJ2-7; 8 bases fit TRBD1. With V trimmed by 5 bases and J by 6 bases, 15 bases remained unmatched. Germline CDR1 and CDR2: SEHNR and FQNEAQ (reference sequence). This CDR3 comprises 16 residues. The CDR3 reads CASSLEDQGAPTEQYF. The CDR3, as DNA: TGTGCCAGCAGCCTGGAGGACCAGGGGGCCCCTACCGAGCAGTACTTC.

The CDR3 reads CASKPGTGNTEAFF. In DNA form, the CDR3 reads TGTGCCAGCAAACCCGGGACAGGGAACACTGAAGCTTTCTTT. The chain joins TRBV28 to TRBJ1-1; 8 bases agree with TRBD1. V lost 7 bases, J lost 1 base, and 5 bases stayed unmatched. CDR3 length: 14 amino acids. CDR1 is MDHEN, CDR2 SYDVKM, per germline.

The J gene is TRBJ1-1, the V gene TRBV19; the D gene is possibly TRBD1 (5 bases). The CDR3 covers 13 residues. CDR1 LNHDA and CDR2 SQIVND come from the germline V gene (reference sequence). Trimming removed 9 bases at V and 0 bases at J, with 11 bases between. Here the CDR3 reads CASHSTVNTEAFF. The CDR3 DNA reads TGTGCCAGCCACTCGACAGTGAACACTGAAGCTTTCTTT. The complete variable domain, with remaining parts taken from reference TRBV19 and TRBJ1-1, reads DGGITQSPKYLFRKEGQNVTLSCEQNLNHDAMYWYRQDPGQGLRLIYYSQIVNDFQKGDIAEGYSVSREKKESFPLTVTSAQKNPTAFYLCASHSTVNTEAFFGQGTRLTVV.

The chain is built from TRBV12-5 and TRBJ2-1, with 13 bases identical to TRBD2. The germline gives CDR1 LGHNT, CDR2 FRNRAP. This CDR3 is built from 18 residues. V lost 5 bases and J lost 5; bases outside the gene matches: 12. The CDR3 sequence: CASGPGGTSGEGNNEQFF. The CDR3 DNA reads TGTGCTAGTGGTCCTGGGGGGACTAGCGGGGAGGGGAACAATGAGCAGTTCTTC.

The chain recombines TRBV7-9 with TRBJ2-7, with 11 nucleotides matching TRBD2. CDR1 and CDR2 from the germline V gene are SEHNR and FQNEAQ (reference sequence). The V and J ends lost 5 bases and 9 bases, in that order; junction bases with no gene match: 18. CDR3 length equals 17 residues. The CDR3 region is CASSHPTGTSGLYPQYF. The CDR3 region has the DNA TGTGCCAGCAGCCACCCGACCGGGACTAGCGGCCTCTACCCGCAGTACTTC. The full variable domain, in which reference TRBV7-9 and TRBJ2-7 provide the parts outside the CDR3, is DTGVSQNPRHKITKRGQNVTFRCDPISEHNRLYWYRQTLGQGPEFLTYFQNEAQLEKSRLLSDRFSAERPKGSFSTLEIQRTEQGDSAMYLCASSHPTGTSGLYPQYFGPGTRLTVT.

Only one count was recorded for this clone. CDR3 DNA sequence: TGTGCCAGCAGCTCACTAGCGGGGACCTACGAGCAGTACTTC. It translates to CASSSLAGTYEQYF. V and J are TRBV7-2 and TRBJ2-7; 10 nucleotides match TRBD2. The CDR3 contains 14 residues. V was pared by 4 bases and J by 2 bases, with 2 bases of the junction left unmatched. CDR1 SGHTA and CDR2 FQGNSA come from the germline V gene.

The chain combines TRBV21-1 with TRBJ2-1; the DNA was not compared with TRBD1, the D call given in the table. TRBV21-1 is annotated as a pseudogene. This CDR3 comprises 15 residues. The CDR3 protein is CASNVVWVRADEQFF. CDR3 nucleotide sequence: TGTGCCAGCAACGTCGTCTGGGTCAGGGCGGATGAGCAGTTCTTC.

CDR3 sequence reads: CASSPHRNQPQHF. The CDR3 DNA is TGTGCCAGTAGTCCGCACAGGAATCAGCCCCAGCATTTT. V and J are TRBV19 and TRBJ1-5; D perhaps matches TRBD1 (5 bases). The CDR3 totals 13 residues. Germline V gives CDR1 LNHDA, CDR2 SQIVND (reference sequence). V lost 5 bases and J lost 4, with 9 bases in between. The whole variable domain, remainder taken from reference TRBV19 and TRBJ1-5, is DGGITQSPKYLFRKEGQNVTLSCEQNLNHDAMYWYRQDPGQGLRLIYYSQIVNDFQKGDIAEGYSVSREKKESFPLTVTSAQKNPTAFYLCASSPHRNQPQHFGDGTRLSIL.

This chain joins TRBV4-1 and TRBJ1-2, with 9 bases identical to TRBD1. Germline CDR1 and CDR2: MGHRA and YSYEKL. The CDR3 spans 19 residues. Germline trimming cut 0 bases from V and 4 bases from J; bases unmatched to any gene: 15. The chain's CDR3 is CASSQDRGDRASTAYGYTF. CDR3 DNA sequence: TGCGCCAGCAGCCAAGATAGAGGGGACAGGGCCAGCACGGCCTATGGCTACACCTTC.

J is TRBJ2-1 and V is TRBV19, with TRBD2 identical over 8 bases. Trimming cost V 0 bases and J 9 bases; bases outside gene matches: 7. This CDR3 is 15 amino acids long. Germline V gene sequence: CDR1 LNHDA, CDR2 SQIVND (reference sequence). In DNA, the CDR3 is TGTGCCAGTAGTATAGATCTATCGACTAGCGTTGAGCAGTTCTTC. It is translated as CASSIDLSTSVEQFF.

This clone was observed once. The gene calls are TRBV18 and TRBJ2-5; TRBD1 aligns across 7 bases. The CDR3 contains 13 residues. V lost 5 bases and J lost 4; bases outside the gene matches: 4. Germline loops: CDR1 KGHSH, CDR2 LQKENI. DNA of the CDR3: TGTGCCAGCTCAACGACAGGGTCAGAGACCCAGTACTTC. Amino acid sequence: CASSTTGSETQYF.

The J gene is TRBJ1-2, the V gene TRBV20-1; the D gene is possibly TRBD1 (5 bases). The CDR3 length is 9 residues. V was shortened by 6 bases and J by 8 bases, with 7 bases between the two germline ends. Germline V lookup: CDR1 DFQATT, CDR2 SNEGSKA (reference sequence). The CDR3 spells CSAGVGYTF. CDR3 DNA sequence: TGCAGTGCAGGGGTGGGCTACACCTTC.

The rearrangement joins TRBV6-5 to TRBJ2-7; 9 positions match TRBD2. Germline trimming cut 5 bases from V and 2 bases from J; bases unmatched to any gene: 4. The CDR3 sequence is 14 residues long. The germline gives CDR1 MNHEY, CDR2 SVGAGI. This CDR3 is CASSQGLATYEQYF. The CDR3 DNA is TGTGCCAGCAGTCAAGGACTAGCGACCTACGAGCAGTACTTC.

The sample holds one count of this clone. CDR3 nucleotide sequence: TGCGCCAGCAGCTTAAGAAGCGGCTACAATGAGCAGTTCTTC. Protein product: CASSLRSGYNEQFF. V and J are TRBV5-1 and TRBJ2-1, with a weak D call TRBD2 (5 bases). The CDR3 length is 14 residues. Trimming removed 2 bases from V and 3 bases from J, with 9 bases in between. CDR1 is SGHRS, CDR2 YFSETQ, per germline.

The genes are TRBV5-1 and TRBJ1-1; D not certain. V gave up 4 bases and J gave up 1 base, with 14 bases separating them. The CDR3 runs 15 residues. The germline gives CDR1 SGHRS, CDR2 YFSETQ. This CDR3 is CASSLSGVPNTEAFF. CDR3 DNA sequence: TGCGCCAGCAGCCTGTCGGGAGTGCCGAACACTGAAGCTTTCTTT.

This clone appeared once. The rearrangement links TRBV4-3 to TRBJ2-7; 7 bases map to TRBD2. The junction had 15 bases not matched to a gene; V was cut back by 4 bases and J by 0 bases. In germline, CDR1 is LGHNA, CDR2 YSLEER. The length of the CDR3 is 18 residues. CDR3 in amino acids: CASSPYPPSGRLSYEQYF. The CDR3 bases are TGCGCCAGCAGCCCCTACCCTCCTAGCGGCCGTCTCTCCTACGAGCAGTACTTC.

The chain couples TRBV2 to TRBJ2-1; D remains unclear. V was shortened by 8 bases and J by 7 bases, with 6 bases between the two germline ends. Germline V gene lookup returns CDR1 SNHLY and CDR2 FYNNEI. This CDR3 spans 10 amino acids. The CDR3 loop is CASVGNEQFF. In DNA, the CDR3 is TGTGCCAGCGTTGGAAATGAGCAGTTCTTC.

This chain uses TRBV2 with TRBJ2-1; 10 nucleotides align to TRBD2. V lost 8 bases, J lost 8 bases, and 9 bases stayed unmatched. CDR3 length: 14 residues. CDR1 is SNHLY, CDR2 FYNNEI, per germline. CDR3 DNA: TGTGCCAGCTCTCCAGCGGGAGGGAGGCATGAGCAGTTCTTC. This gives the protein CASSPAGGRHEQFF.

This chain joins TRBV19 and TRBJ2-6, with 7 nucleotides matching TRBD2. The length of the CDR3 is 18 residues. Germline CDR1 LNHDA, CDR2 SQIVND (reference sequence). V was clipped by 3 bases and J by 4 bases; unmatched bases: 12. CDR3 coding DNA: TGTGCCAGTAGTATCCTGGCTAGCGGATGGGACGGGGCCAACGTCCTGACTTTC. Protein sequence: CASSILASGWDGANVLTF. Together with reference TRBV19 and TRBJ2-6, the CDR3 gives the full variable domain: DGGITQSPKYLFRKEGQNVTLSCEQNLNHDAMYWYRQDPGQGLRLIYYSQIVNDFQKGDIAEGYSVSREKKESFPLTVTSAQKNPTAFYLCASSILASGWDGANVLTFGAGSRLTVL.

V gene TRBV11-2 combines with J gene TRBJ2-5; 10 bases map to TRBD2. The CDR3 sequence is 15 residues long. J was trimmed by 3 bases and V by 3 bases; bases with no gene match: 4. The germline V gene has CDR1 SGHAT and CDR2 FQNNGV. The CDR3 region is CASSLELAGEETQYF. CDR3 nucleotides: TGTGCCAGCAGCTTGGAGCTAGCGGGAGAAGAGACCCAGTACTTC.

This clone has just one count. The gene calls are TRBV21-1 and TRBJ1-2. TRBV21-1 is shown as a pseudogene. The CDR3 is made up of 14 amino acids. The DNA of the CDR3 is TGTGCCAGCACCCGGAGGGCAGGGACCTATGGCTACACCTTC. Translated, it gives CASTRRAGTYGYTF.

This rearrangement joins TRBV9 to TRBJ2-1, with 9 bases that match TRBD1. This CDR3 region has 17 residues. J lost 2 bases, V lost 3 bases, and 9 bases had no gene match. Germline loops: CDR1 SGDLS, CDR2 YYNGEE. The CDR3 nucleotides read TGTGCCAGCAGCGCGACCACAAGGGACAGGGCCTACAATGAGCAGTTCTTC. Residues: CASSATTRDRAYNEQFF.